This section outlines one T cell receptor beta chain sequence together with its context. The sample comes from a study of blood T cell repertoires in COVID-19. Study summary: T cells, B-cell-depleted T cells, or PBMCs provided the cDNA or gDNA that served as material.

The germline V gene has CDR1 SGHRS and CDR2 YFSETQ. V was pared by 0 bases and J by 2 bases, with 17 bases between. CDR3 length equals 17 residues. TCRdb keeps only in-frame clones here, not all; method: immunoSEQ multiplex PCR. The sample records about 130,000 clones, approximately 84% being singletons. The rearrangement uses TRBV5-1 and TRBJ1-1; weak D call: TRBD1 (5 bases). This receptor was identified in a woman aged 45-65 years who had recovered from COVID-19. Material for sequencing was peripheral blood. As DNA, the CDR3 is TGCGCCAGCAGCTTGGGGAGACAGTCCTCGGGCAACACTGAAGCTTTCTTT. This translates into CASSLGRQSSGNTEAFF.